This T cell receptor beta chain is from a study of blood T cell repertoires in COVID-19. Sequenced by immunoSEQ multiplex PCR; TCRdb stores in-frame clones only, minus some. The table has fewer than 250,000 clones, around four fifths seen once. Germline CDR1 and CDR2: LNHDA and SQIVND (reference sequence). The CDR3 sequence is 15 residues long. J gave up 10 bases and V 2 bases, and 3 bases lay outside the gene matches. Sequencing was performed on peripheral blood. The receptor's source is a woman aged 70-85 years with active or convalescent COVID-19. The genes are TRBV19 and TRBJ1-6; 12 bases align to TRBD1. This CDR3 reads CASSIMGQGASPLHF. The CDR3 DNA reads TGTGCCAGTAGTATAATGGGACAGGGGGCCTCACCCCTCCACTTT.